This TCR beta chain comes out of a study of blood T cell repertoires in COVID-19. Study overall: Acute and convalescent COVID-19 samples came from the United States, Italy and Spain. The cDNA or gDNA used as material had been derived from T cells, B-cell-depleted T cells, or PBMCs.

The authors' processing: Using reference gene primer amplification, nucleated cell counts were estimated. The data were produced by immunoSEQ multiplex PCR, yet TCRdb's version contains in-frame clones alone and is incomplete. V and J calls and clone size are copied from that table; D and trimming were computed from the DNA. This repertoire shows around 150,000 clones, about 72% found once; its top ten account for 9.5% to 13%. Trimming removed 3 bases from V and 6 bases from J; junction bases left unmatched: 14. The germline gives CDR1 DFQATT, CDR2 SNEGSKA (reference sequence). The CDR3 totals 16 residues.

The chain is built from TRBV20-1 and TRBJ1-2; 9 bases are shared with TRBD1. This receptor was taken from a man aged 60-69 years who had recovered from COVID-19. Sequenced: peripheral blood. The CDR3 DNA reads TGCAGTGCTAGTCTCAGCCGGGACAGGGTGGGCCATGGCTACACCTTC. Its protein is CSASLSRDRVGHGYTF.